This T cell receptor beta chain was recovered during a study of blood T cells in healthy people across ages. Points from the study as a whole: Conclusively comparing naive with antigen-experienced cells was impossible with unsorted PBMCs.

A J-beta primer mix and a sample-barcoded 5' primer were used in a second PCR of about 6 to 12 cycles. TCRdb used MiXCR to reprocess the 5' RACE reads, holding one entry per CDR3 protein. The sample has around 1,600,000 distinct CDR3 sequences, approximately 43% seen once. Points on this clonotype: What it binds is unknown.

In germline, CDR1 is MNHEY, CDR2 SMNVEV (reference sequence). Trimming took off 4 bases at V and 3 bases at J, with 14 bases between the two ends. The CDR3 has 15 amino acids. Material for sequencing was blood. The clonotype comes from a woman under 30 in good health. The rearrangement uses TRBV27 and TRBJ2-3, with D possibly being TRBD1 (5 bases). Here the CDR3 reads CASSSQGPGTDTQYF. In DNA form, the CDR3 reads TGTGCCAGCAGTTCCCAGGGCCCTGGGACAGATACGCAGTATTTT.